These 9 T cell receptor beta chains were all obtained from the same sample, sequenced in a study of OX40 agonist ivuxolimab in advanced cancers. Measured with immunoSEQ multiplex PCR; TCRdb has only the in-frame clones, and not every one. The repertoire has some 19,000 clones, around 82% of them found once; the top ten carry 3.8%. Sequenced material: CD4+ or CD8+ T cells sorted from blood, taken in a trial of the OX40 agonist ivuxolimab. The source is an adult with an advanced solid tumor such as melanoma, head and neck, liver or kidney cancer.

The rearrangement joins TRBV6-1 to TRBJ2-1; D may be TRBD2 (5 bases). The germline CDR1 and CDR2 sequences are MNHNS and SASEGT. Trimming cost V 10 bases and J 6 bases, with 13 bases left between them. The CDR3 runs 12 residues. The CDR3 DNA reads TGTGCCACTATAGGAGGAACCAATGAGCAGTTCTTC. Translating it yields CATIGGTNEQFF.

The chain uses TRBV2 and TRBJ1-5; possibly TRBD1 for D (5 bases). This CDR3 comprises 13 residues. V dropped 6 bases and J dropped 8 bases, with 14 bases sitting between them. Germline V gene sequence: CDR1 SNHLY, CDR2 FYNNEI. The CDR3: CASRVDSPEPQHF. The CDR3 nucleotides are TGTGCCAGCAGAGTCGACAGCCCGGAGCCCCAGCATTTT.

This clone occurred once. The DNA for the CDR3 is TGTGCCAGCAGCTTATCCCTGGGGGACAGGGCGTACTTC. This sequence encodes CASSLSLGDRAYF. The V gene is TRBV11-3, the J gene TRBJ2-7; TRBD1 matches at 9 bases. There are 13 residues in the CDR3. V was pared by 2 bases and J by 12 bases, with 8 bases of the junction left unmatched. Per the germline V gene, CDR1 is SGHNT and CDR2 is YENEEA. The whole variable domain, filled in from reference TRBV11-3 and TRBJ2-7, reads EAGVVQSPRYKIIEKKQPVAFWCNPISGHNTLYWYLQNLGQGPELLIRYENEEAVDDSQLPKDRFSAERLKGVDSTLKIQPAELGDSAVYLCASSLSLGDRAYFGPGTRLTVT.

This chain uses TRBV4-2 with TRBJ2-1; no firm D call. The germline V gene has CDR1 LGHNA and CDR2 YNFKEQ. V was clipped by 1 base and J by 6 bases, with 7 bases between them. The CDR3 contains 13 residues. The CDR3 loop is CASSQGSFNEQFF. The CDR3 nucleotides read TGTGCCAGCAGCCAAGGAAGCTTCAATGAGCAGTTCTTC.

V and J are TRBV10-3 and TRBJ2-1; 9 bases align to TRBD2. The germline V gene has CDR1 ENHRY and CDR2 SYGVKD. This CDR3 comprises 16 residues. The trim removed 4 bases at V and 1 base at J, leaving 5 bases unmatched. The CDR3 nucleotides read TGTGCCATCAGTGGGGATAGCGGGGGTTCCTACAATGAGCAGTTCTTC. Amino acids: CAISGDSGGSYNEQFF.

V and J are TRBV6-1 and TRBJ1-1, with TRBD1 as a possible D gene (5 bases). V was shortened by 8 bases and J by 4 bases, with 11 bases between the two germline ends. The CDR3 consists of 12 residues. From germline, CDR1 is MNHNS and CDR2 SASEGT. CDR3 in DNA: TGTGCCAGCGACAGAGCCAGCACTGAAGCTTTCTTT. Encoded protein: CASDRASTEAFF.

The gene calls are TRBV4-1 and TRBJ2-7; TRBD2 matches at 11 bases. Germline CDR1 and CDR2: MGHRA and YSYEKL. The CDR3 is 18 amino acids. The trim removed 3 bases at V and 1 base at J, leaving 11 bases unmatched. The CDR3 DNA sequence: TGCGCCAGCAGCCAGGGGACTAGCGGAGCCCCGGGTTCCTACGAGCAGTACTTC. It specifies CASSQGTSGAPGSYEQYF.

The rearrangement links TRBV7-2 to TRBJ2-3, with 8 bases lining up with TRBD1. V was clipped by 6 bases and J by 0 bases; unmatched bases: 8. The CDR3 totals 16 residues. The germline V gene has CDR1 SGHTA and CDR2 FQGNSA. CDR3 region: CASRKGQGPSTDTQYF. For the CDR3, the DNA is TGTGCCAGCAGAAAAGGACAGGGACCCAGCACAGATACGCAGTATTTT.

The chain recombines TRBV5-4 with TRBJ2-1, with 10 bases that match TRBD1. This CDR3 is 15 amino acids long. V lost 5 bases to trimming and J lost 7 bases; unmatched junction nucleotides: 9. Germline-derived CDR1 and CDR2 are SGHNT and YYREEE (reference sequence). DNA for the CDR3: TGTGCCAGCAGACCGACGGGACAGGGGAAGAATGAGCAGTTCTTC. This gives the protein CASRPTGQGKNEQFF.